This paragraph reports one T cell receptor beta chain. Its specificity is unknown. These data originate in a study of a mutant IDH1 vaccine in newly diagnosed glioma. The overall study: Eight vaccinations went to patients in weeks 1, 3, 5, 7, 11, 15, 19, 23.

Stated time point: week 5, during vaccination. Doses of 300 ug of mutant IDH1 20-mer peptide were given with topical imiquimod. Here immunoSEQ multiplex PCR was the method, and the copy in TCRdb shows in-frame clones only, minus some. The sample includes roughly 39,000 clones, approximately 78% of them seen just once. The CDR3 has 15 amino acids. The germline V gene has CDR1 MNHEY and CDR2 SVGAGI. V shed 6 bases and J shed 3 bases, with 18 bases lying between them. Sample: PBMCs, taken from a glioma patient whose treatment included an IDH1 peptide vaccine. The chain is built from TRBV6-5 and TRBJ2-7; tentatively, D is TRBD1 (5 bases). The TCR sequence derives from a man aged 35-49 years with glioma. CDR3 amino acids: CASRSTTDSFYEQYF. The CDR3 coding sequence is TGTGCCAGCAGATCGACAACCGACAGCTTCTACGAGCAGTACTTC.